The text below deals with one T cell receptor (beta chain). The CDR3 has 15 residues. V lost 3 bases and J 0 bases, leaving 9 bases between the germline ends. CDR1 is MNHEY, CDR2 SVGAGI, per germline. The data stem from a study of Ad26.COV2.S vaccination and SARS-CoV-2 variants. As to treatment: some 19 received Ad26.COV2.S at low or high dose, single or two shots; roughly five received placebo; per-sample allocation not given. Following the first vaccine or placebo injection, samples were taken on day 63. TCRdb's copy holds only in-frame clones and misses some; the assay was immunoSEQ multiplex PCR. The data hold 350,000 to 450,000 clones, with around 86% observed a single time.

This chain links TRBV6-5 with TRBJ1-3; D may be TRBD1 (5 bases). The specimen was peripheral blood, collected in a trial of Ad26.COV2.S vaccine versus placebo. This clonotype was sampled from a person aged 18-65 years who received the Ad26.COV2.S COVID-19 vaccine or a placebo. The CDR3 protein is CASSYDSSSGNTIYF. In DNA, the CDR3 is TGTGCCAGCAGTTATGACAGCAGCTCTGGAAACACCATATATTTT.